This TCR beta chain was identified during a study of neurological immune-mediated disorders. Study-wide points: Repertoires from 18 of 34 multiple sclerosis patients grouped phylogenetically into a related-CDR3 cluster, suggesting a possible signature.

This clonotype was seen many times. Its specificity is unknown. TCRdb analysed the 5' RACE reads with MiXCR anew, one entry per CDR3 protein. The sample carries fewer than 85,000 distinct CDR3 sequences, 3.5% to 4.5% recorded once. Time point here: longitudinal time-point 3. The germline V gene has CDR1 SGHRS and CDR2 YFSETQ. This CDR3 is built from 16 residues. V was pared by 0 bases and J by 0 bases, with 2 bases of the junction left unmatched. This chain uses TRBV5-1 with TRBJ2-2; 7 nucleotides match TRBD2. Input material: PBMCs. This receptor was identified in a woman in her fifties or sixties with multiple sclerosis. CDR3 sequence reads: CASSLVRGANTGELFF. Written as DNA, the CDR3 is TGCGCCAGCAGCTTGGTTCGGGGGGCGAACACCGGGGAGCTGTTTTTT.